Sequencing of this T cell receptor (beta chain) was carried out in a study of OX40 agonist ivuxolimab in advanced cancers. Study summary: Dose-escalation patients had hepatocellular carcinoma, melanoma, renal cell or head and neck cancer.

The assay was immunoSEQ multiplex PCR, and TCRdb's table has in-frame clones only and misses some. The data show 46,000 or so clones, approximately 77% seen once. The sample in question was CD4+ or CD8+ T cells sorted from blood, obtained in a trial of the OX40 agonist ivuxolimab. This clonotype was obtained from an adult with an advanced solid tumor such as melanoma, head and neck, liver or kidney cancer.

The CDR3 loop reads CASSPMGREGQETQYF. Here the CDR3 DNA reads TGTGCCAGCAGTCCTATGGGGAGGGAGGGACAAGAGACCCAGTACTTC. The J gene is TRBJ2-5, the V gene TRBV28; 7 nucleotides align to TRBD2. This CDR3 has 16 residues. V lost 5 bases, J lost 2 bases, and 11 bases stayed unmatched. The germline V gene encodes CDR1 MDHEN and CDR2 SYDVKM.